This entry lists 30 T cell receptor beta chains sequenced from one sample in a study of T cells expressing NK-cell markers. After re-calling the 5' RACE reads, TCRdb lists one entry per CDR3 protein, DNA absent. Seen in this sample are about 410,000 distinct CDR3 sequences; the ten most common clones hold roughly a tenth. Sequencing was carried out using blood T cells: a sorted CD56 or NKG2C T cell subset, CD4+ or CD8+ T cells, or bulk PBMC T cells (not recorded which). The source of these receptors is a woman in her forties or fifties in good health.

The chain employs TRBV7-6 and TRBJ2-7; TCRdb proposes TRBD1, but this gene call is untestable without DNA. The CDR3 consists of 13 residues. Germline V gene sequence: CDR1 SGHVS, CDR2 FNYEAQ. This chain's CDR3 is CASSRDGNGEQYF.

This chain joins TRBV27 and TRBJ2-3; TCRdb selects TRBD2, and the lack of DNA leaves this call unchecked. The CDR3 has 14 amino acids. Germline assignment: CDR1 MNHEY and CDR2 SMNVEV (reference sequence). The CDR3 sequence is CASSRTSRSDTQYF.

CDR3 sequence reads: CATSDPGPFYEQYF. The rearrangement links TRBV24-1 to TRBJ2-7; TCRdb calls TRBD1, which cannot be checked without DNA. The CDR3 sequence is 14 residues long. In germline, CDR1 is KGHDR, CDR2 SFDVKD.

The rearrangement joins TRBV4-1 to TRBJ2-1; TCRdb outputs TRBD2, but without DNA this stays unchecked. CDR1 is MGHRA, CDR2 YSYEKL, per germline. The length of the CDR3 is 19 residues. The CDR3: CASSQEDVSVGSSYNEQFF.

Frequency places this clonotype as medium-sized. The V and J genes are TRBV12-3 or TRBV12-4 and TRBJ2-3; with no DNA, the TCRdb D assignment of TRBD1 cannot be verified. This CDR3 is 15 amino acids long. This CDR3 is CASSRLLVGADTQYF.

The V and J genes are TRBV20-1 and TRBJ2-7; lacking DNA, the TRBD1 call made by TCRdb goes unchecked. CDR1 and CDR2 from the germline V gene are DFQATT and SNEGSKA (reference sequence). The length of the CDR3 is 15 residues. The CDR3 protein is CSARKPGPDPDEQYF.

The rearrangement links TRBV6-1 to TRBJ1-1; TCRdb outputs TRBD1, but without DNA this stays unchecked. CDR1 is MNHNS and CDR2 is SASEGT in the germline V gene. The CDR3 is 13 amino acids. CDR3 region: CASRTGYSAEAFF.

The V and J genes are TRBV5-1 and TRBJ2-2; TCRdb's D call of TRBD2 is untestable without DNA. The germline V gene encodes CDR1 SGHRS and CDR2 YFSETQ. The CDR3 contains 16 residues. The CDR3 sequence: CASSEIVGAGDGELFF.

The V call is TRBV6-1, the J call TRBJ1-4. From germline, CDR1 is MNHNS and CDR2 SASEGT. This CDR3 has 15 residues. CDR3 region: CASSESQVLNEKLFF.

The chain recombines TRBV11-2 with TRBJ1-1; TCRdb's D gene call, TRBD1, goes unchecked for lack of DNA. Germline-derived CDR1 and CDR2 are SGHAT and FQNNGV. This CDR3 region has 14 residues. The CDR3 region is CASSLALGDGMAFF.

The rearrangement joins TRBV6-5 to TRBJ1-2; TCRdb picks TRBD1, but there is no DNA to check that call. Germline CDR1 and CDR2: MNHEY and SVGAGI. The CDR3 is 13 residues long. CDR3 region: CASFGTRGYGYTF.

CDR3 in amino acids: CSAYLAGGGTDTQYF. The rearrangement uses TRBV20-1 and TRBJ2-3; TCRdb reports TRBD2, a call that lacks DNA to check it against. The CDR3 loop spans 15 amino acids. Per the germline V gene, CDR1 is DFQATT and CDR2 is SNEGSKA (reference sequence).

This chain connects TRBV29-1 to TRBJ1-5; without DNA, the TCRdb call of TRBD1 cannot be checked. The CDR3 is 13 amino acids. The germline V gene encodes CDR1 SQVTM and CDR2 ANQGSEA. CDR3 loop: CSVRTVGDQPQHF.

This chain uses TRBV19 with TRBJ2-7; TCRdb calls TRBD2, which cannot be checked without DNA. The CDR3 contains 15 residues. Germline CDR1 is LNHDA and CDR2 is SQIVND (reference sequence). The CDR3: CASTRTSGSYYEQYF.

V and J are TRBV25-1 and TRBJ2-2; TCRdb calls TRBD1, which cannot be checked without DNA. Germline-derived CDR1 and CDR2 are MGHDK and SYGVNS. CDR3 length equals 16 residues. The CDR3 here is CASGGRSGQNTGELFF. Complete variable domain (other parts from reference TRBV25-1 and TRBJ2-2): EADIYQTPRYLVIGTGKKITLECSQTMGHDKMYWYQQDPGMELHLIHYSYGVNSTEKGDLSSESTVSRIRTEHFPLTLESARPSHTSQYLCASGGRSGQNTGELFFGEGSRLTVL.

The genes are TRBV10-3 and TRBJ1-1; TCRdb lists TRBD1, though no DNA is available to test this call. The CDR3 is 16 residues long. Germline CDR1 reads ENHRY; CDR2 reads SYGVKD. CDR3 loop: CAISDWDLGENTEAFF.

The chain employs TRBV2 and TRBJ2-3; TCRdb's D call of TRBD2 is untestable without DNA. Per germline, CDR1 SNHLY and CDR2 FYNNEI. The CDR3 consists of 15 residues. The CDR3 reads CASSERQGGTDTQYF.

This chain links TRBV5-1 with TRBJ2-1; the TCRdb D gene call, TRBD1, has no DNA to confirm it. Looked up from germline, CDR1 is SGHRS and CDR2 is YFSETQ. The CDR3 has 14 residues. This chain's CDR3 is CASSLITGQNEQFF.

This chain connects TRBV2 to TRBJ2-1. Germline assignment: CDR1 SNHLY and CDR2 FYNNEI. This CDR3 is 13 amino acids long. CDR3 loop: CASSAGTYNEQFF.

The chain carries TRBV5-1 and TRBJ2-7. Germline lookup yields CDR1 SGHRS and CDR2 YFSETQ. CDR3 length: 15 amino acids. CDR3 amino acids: CASSLRCCDSYEQYF. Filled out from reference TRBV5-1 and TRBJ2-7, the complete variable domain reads KAGVTQTPRYLIKTRGQQVTLSCSPISGHRSVSWYQQTPGQGLQFLFEYFSETQRNKGNFPGRFSGRQFSNSRSEMNVSTLELGDSALYLCASSLRCCDSYEQYFGPGTRLTVT.

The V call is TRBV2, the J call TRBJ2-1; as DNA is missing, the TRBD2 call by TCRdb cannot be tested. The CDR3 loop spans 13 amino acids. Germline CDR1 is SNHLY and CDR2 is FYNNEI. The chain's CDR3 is CARRAGGSNEQFF.

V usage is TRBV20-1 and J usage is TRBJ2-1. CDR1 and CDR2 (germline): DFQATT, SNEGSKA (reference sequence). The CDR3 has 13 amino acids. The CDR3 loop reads CSARDTLANEQFF.

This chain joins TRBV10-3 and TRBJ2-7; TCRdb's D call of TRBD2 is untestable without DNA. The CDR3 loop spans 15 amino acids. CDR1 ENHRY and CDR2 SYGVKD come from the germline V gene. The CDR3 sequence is CAISGVATNSYEQYF.

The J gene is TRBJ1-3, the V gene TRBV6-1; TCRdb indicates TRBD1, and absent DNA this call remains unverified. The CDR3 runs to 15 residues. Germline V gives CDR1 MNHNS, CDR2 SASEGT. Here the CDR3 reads CASSEAGARGNTIYF.

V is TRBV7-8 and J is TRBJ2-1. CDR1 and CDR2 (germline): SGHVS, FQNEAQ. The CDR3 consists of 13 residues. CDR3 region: CASSAVLGNEQFF.

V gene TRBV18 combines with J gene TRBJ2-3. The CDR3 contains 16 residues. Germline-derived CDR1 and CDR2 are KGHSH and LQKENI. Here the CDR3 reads CASSPTIVGSADTQYF.

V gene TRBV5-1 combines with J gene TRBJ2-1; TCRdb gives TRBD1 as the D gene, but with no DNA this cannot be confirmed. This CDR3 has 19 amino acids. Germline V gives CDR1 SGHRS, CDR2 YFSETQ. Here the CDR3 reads CASSFEGQGWGSSYNEQFF.

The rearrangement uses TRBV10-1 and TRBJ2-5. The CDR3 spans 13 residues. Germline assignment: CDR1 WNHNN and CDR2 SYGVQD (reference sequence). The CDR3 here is CASSESILETQYF.

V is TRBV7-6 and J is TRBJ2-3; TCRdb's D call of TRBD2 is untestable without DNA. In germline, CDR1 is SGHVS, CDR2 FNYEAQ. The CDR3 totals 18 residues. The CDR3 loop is CASSSRLAGGAFLDTQYF. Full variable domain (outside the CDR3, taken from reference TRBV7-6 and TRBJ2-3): GAGVSQSPRYKVTKRGQDVALRCDPISGHVSLYWYRQALGQGPEFLTYFNYEAQQDKSGLPNDRFSAERPEGSISTLTIQRTEQRDSAMYRCASSSRLAGGAFLDTQYFGPGTRLTVL.

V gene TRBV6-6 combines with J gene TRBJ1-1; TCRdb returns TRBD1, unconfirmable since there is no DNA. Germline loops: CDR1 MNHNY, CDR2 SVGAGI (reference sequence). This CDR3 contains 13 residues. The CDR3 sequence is CASSTGQNTEAFF.